The 21 T cell receptor beta chains in this list originate from one sample, sequenced in a study of CD8 T cells in ankylosing spondylitis. Study observations and caveats: A TCR beta motif of 7 to 9 highly homologous variants seemed to mark ankylosing spondylitis blood.

For these TCRs, the target antigens are not known. A single record per CDR3 protein comes from TCRdb applying MiXCR to the 5' RACE reads. This table has more than 250,000 distinct CDR3 sequences, around 7.6% appearing once. Source material: blood, either unsorted or a sorted T cell fraction (not recorded which). These receptors were obtained from a male donor with ankylosing spondylitis.

This clonotype appeared many times. CDR3 DNA sequence: TGTGCCAGCAGTAGAGACTATGGGACTAGATACAATGAGCAGTTCTTC. It translates to CASSRDYGTRYNEQFF. The chain combines TRBV12-3 or TRBV12-4 with TRBJ2-1; 8 nucleotides line up with TRBD2. This CDR3 is 16 amino acids long. The J segment lost 4 bases and the V segment lost 5 bases, leaving 10 bases of the junction unmatched.

The V call is TRBV10-3, the J call TRBJ2-7; TRBD1 is a possible D gene (6 bases). Trimming stripped 4 bases from V and 3 bases from J, with 13 bases between. The V gene's germline CDR1 is ENHRY and CDR2 SYGVKD. This CDR3 is 14 amino acids long. In DNA form, the CDR3 reads TGTGCCATCAGTGGCCGGGACATCGGCTACGAGCAGTACTTC. Protein: CAISGRDIGYEQYF.

The V call is TRBV4-1, the J call TRBJ2-2, with a weak D call TRBD1 (6 bases). The CDR3 is 18 residues long. The V gene lost 3 bases and the J gene lost 5 bases, with 22 bases spanning the gap. Germline V gene sequence: CDR1 MGHRA, CDR2 YSYEKL. The CDR3 nucleotides read TGCGCCAGCAGCCAGGCCGACAGGCGCTTACCCCGGACCGGGGAGCTGTTTTTT. Protein product: CASSQADRRLPRTGELFF.

This clonotype was found a few times. This chain connects TRBV27 to TRBJ2-1, with 7 bases aligning to TRBD2. The CDR3 consists of 14 residues. Germline trimming cut 5 bases from V and 4 bases from J; bases unmatched to any gene: 5. The germline CDR1 and CDR2 sequences are MNHEY and SMNVEV (reference sequence). CDR3 protein: CASSGEGRYNEQFF. As DNA, the CDR3 is TGTGCCAGCAGTGGGGAGGGGAGGTACAATGAGCAGTTCTTC.

This chain links TRBV7-9 with TRBJ2-7; 7 positions match TRBD1. V dropped 2 bases and J dropped 4; count of bases not matched to a gene: 8. Germline V CDR1 and CDR2: SEHNR, FQNEAQ (reference sequence). The CDR3 extends over 15 amino acids. The CDR3 DNA follows: TGTGCCAGCAGCTTAAGAACAGGGGCCCCTTACGAGCAGTACTTC. Its translation: CASSLRTGAPYEQYF.

This clonotype was picked up one time. This chain joins TRBV15 and TRBJ2-1; 12 positions match TRBD2. The J segment lost 7 bases and the V segment lost 1 base, leaving 5 bases of the junction unmatched. Germline assignment: CDR1 LNHNV and CDR2 YYDKDF (reference sequence). The CDR3 covers 16 residues. The CDR3 DNA reads as TGTGCCACCAGCAGAGGGGCTAGCGGGAGGGTTAATGAGCAGTTCTTC. It yields the protein CATSRGASGRVNEQFF. Full variable domain (remainder filled in from reference TRBV15 and TRBJ2-1): DAMVIQNPRYQVTQFGKPVTLSCSQTLNHNVMYWYQQKSSQAPKLLFHYYDKDFNNEADTPDNFQSRRPNTSFCFLDIRSPGLGDTAMYLCATSRGASGRVNEQFFGPGTRLTVL.

In its sample, this clonotype was seen a few times. This chain joins TRBV7-9 and TRBJ2-1, with D uncertain. There are 17 residues in the CDR3. CDR1 and CDR2 from the germline V gene are SEHNR and FQNEAQ (reference sequence). The germline V and J ends were trimmed by 0 bases and 6 bases, with 18 bases remaining between them. The CDR3 DNA sequence: TGTGCCAGCAGCTTAGCGCTAACTCACGCGTGGAGCAATGAGCAGTTCTTC. Translating gives CASSLALTHAWSNEQFF.

In this sample, this clonotype turned up many times. This chain joins TRBV10-2 and TRBJ2-2; maybe TRBD1 (5 bases). Germline lookup yields CDR1 WSHSY and CDR2 SAAADI. This CDR3 comprises 13 residues. The germline V and J ends were trimmed by 4 bases and 8 bases, with 11 bases remaining between them. CDR3 sequence: CASSVTEVGELFF. As DNA, the CDR3 is TGCGCCAGCAGTGTGACAGAGGTGGGGGAGCTGTTTTTT.

The chain employs TRBV27 and TRBJ2-1; TRBD2 aligns across 10 bases. Germline V gene data show CDR1 as MNHEY and CDR2 as SMNVEV (reference sequence). The CDR3 is 15 amino acids. V trimming: 7 bases; J trimming: 6 bases; junction bases outside the gene matches: 9. The CDR3 nucleotides are TGTGCCAGCAACAAAGCGGGAGGGCCCTTCAATGAGCAGTTCTTC. It specifies CASNKAGGPFNEQFF.

J is TRBJ2-7 and V is TRBV10-3; a possible D gene is TRBD1 (5 bases). V was cut by 4 bases and J by 0 bases, with 10 bases left in between. This CDR3 contains 14 residues. CDR1 is ENHRY and CDR2 is SYGVKD in the germline V gene. The DNA for the CDR3 is TGTGCCATCAGTGCAGGGAAGGACTCCTACGAGCAGTACTTC. Translation: CAISAGKDSYEQYF.

Many counts were recorded for this clonotype. The genes are TRBV20-1 and TRBJ1-5; D possibly corresponds to TRBD1 (6 bases). Trimming took off 5 bases at V and 5 bases at J, with 25 bases between the two ends. The V gene's germline CDR1 is DFQATT and CDR2 SNEGSKA (reference sequence). The CDR3 is 17 residues long. The CDR3 is CSAQQGSQPASYQPQHF. The CDR3 region has the DNA TGCAGTGCTCAACAGGGATCCCAACCAGCATCCTATCAGCCCCAGCATTTT.

This chain links TRBV2 with TRBJ2-5; 10 bases agree with TRBD1. Looked up from germline, CDR1 is SNHLY and CDR2 is FYNNEI. The CDR3 totals 15 residues. V shed 6 bases and J 5 bases; nucleotides not matched to a gene: 9. The CDR3 protein is CASRRQGQGYETQYF. CDR3 nucleotides: TGTGCCAGCAGACGACAGGGACAGGGGTACGAGACCCAGTACTTC.

The table lists this clonotype with a few counts. V is TRBV5-6 and J is TRBJ2-5, with D perhaps being TRBD1 or TRBD2 (5 bases each). The germline V gene has CDR1 SGHDT and CDR2 YYEEEE. V was cut by 5 bases and J by 5 bases, with 13 bases left in between. The CDR3 totals 13 residues. In nucleotides, the CDR3 is TGTGCCAGCAGGGGGACCCCCCAGGAGACCCAGTACTTC. Translation: CASRGTPQETQYF.

This clonotype was picked up a small number of times. The rearrangement uses TRBV12-3 or TRBV12-4 and TRBJ1-2, with 7 bases lining up with TRBD1. The J segment lost 4 bases and the V segment lost 5 bases, leaving 7 bases of the junction unmatched. The CDR3 covers 14 residues. The CDR3 reads CASSPDRVAYGYTF. The CDR3 coding sequence is TGTGCCAGCAGTCCCGACAGGGTGGCCTATGGCTACACCTTC.

The table lists this clonotype with many counts. The V gene is TRBV6-2 or TRBV6-3, the J gene TRBJ2-2; unclear D gene. Germline V lookup: CDR1 MNHEY, CDR2 SVGEGT. V dropped 4 bases and J dropped 3 bases, with 21 bases sitting between them. The CDR3 runs 18 residues. The CDR3 DNA reads as TGTGCCAGCAGTTCCCTCTCTGGGTCAGAAGAAGACACCGGGGAGCTGTTTTTT. Translated, it gives CASSSLSGSEEDTGELFF.

The sample holds a few counts of this clonotype. The V gene is TRBV28, the J gene TRBJ2-7, with TRBD1 as a possible D gene (5 bases). V was clipped by 4 bases and J by 5 bases, with 18 bases between them. Germline V CDR1 and CDR2: MDHEN, SYDVKM. The CDR3 totals 15 residues. CDR3 region: CASSSGMQGMNEQYF. CDR3 sequence (DNA): TGTGCCAGCAGTTCAGGTATGCAGGGTATGAACGAGCAGTACTTC. The entire variable domain, with the rest obtained from reference TRBV28 and TRBJ2-7, is as follows: DVKVTQSSRYLVKRTGEKVFLECVQDMDHENMFWYRQDPGLGLRLIYFSYDVKMKEKGDIPEGYSVSREKKERFSLILESASTNQTSMYLCASSSGMQGMNEQYFGPGTRLTVT.

In its sample, this clonotype was seen many times. The CDR3 sequence is CASSSQVFGEAFF. The CDR3 bases are TGTGCCAGCAGTTCCCAGGTTTTTGGTGAAGCTTTCTTT. The V call is TRBV28, the J call TRBJ1-1; D remains unclear. This CDR3 is built from 13 residues. Germline-derived CDR1 and CDR2 are MDHEN and SYDVKM. Trimming stripped 4 bases from V and 7 bases from J, with 13 bases between.

In its sample, this clonotype was seen many times. The rearrangement links TRBV5-1 to TRBJ2-2, with D possibly matching TRBD1 (6 bases). The CDR3 extends over 13 amino acids. Per germline, CDR1 SGHRS and CDR2 YFSETQ. V was pared by 4 bases and J by 4 bases, with 8 bases between. CDR3 DNA: TGCGCCAGCAGCGAGGGGGTCACCGGGGAGCTGTTTTTT. Translation: CASSEGVTGELFF.

This clonotype was found a few times. V gene TRBV20-1 combines with J gene TRBJ2-5, with 9 bases that match TRBD2. Germline CDR1 reads DFQATT; CDR2 reads SNEGSKA (reference sequence). Trimming took 6 bases from V and 2 from J; bases not matched to a gene: 4. This CDR3 region has 13 residues. This chain's CDR3 is CSATLAGQETQYF. DNA of the CDR3: TGCAGTGCGACTCTAGCGGGGCAAGAGACCCAGTACTTC.

In its sample, this clonotype was seen a few times. The CDR3, as DNA: TGTGCCAGCAGCTTAGAGGGAGGGCCTAACAATGAGCAGTTCTTC. Translation gives CASSLEGGPNNEQFF. The J gene is TRBJ2-1, the V gene TRBV7-3; 7 bases fit TRBD2. The germline V gene encodes CDR1 SGHTA and CDR2 FQGTGA. V was pared by 2 bases and J by 5 bases, with 6 bases of the junction left unmatched. The CDR3 runs to 15 residues. Looking up the rest from reference TRBV7-3 and TRBJ2-1 gives the full variable domain: GAGVSQTPSNKVTEKGKYVELRCDPISGHTALYWYRQSLGQGPEFLIYFQGTGAADDSGLPNDRFFAVRPEGSVSTLKIQRTERGDSAVYLCASSLEGGPNNEQFFGPGTRLTVL.

The chain couples TRBV20-1 to TRBJ2-1, with 13 nucleotides matching TRBD2. The ends lost 5 bases at V and 9 bases at J; junction bases unmatched: 7. The V gene's germline CDR1 is DFQATT and CDR2 SNEGSKA (reference sequence). This CDR3 has 14 residues. The CDR3 sequence is CSASGLAGVREQFF. The CDR3 nucleotides read TGCAGTGCTTCCGGACTAGCGGGAGTACGTGAGCAGTTCTTC.